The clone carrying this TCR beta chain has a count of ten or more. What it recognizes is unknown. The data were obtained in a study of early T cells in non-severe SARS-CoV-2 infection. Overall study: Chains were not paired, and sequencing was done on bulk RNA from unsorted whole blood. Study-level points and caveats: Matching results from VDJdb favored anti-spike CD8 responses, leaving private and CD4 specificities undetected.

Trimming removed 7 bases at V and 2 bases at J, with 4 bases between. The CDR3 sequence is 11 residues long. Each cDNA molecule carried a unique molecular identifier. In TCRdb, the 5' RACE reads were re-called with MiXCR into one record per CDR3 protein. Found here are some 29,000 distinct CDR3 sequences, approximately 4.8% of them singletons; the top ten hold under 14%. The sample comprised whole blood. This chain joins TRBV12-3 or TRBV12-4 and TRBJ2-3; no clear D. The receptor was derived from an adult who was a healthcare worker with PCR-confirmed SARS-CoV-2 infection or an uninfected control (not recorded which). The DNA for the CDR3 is TGTGCCAGCACCAACACAGATACGCAGTATTTT. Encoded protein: CASTNTDTQYF.